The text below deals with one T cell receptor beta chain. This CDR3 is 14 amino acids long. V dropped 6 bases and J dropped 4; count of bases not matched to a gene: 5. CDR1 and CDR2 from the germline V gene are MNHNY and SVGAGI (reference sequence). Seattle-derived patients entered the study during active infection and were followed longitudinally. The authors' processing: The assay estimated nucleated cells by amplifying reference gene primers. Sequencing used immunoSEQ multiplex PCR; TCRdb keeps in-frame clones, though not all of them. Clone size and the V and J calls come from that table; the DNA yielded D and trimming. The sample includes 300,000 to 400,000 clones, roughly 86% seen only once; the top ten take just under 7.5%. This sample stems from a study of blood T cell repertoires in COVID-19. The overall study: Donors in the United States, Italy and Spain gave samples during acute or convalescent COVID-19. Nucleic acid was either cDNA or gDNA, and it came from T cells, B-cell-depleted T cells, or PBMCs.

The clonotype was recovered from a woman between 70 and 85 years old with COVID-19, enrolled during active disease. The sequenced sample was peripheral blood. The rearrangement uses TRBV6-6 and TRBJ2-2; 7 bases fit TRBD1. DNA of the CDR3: TGTGCCAGCAGACAAACAGGGGTCACCGGGGAGCTGTTTTTT. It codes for CASRQTGVTGELFF.